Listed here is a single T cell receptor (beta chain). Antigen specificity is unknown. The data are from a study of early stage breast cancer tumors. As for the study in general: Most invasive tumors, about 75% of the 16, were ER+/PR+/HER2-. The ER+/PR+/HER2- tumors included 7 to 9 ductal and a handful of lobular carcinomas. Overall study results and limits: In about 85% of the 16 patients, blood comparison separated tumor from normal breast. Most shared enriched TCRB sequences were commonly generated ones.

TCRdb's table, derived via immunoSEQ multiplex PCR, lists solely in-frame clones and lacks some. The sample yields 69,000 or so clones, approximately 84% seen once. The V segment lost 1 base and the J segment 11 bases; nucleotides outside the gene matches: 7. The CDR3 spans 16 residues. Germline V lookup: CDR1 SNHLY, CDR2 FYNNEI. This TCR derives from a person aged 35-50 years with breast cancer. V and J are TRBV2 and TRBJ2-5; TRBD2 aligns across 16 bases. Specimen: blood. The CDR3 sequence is CASSEGGTSGRVKQYF. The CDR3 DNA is TGTGCCAGCAGTGAAGGGGGGACTAGCGGGAGGGTCAAACAGTACTTC. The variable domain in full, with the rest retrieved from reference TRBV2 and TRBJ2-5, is EPEVTQTPSHQVTQMGQEVILRCVPISNHLYFYWYRQILGQKVEFLVSFYNNEISEKSEIFDDQFSVERPDGSNFTLKIRSTKLEDSAMYFCASSEGGTSGRVKQYFGPGTRLLVL.